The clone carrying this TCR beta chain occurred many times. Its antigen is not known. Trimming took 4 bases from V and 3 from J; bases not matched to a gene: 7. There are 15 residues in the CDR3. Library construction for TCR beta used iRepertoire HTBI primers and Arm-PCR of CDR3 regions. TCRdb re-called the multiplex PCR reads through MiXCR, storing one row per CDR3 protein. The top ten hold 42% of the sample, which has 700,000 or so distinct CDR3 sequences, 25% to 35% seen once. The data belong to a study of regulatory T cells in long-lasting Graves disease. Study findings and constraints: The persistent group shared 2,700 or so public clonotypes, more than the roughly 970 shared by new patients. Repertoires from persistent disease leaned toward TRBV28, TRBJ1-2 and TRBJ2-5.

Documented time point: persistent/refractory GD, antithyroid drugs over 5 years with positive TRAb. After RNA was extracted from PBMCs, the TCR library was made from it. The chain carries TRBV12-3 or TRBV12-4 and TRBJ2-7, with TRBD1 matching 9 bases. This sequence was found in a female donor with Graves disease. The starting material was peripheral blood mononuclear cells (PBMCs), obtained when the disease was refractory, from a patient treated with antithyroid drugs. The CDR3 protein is CASSSWGTGLYEQYF. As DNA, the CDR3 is TGTGCCAGCAGTTCTTGGGGGACAGGGCTCTACGAGCAGTACTTC.